The rows below give T cell receptor beta chains drawn from one sample of a study of cytomegalovirus exposure and HLA in healthy donors. Profiled with immunoSEQ multiplex PCR; TCRdb holds only in-frame clones, not every one. The sample consists of fewer than 300,000 clones, roughly 90% of them appearing once. The sequencing input was PBMCs. The receptors shown here come from a woman under 30 in good health and CMV-seronegative. Each CDR3 is given with its conserved first and last residue.

TRBV18,TRBJ1-1,CASSLGQAMNTEAFF
TRBV6-5,TRBJ1-5,CASAQVLDNQPQHF
TRBV14,TRBJ2-1,CASSQDSSPGLPYNEQFF
TRBV11-2,TRBJ2-7,CASSLAARQGYEQYF
TRBV4-1,TRBJ2-7,CASSPSGSYEQYF
TRBV19,TRBJ1-5,CASSDSSGNQPQHF
TRBV4-3,TRBJ2-5,CASSRRAQETQYF
TRBV28,TRBJ1-6,CASRLSDSTLHF
TRBV4-1,TRBJ2-5,CASSQDGIRARRSETQYF
TRBV14,TRBJ1-1,CASSQEMNTEAFF
TRBV5-1,TRBJ2-5,CASSPRTGVKETQYF
TRBV29-1,TRBJ1-1,CSVVDRGLSTEAFF
TRBV9,TRBJ2-2,CASSAHSGTGELFF
TRBV28,TRBJ2-1,CASSLVLANEQFF
TRBV9,TRBJ1-6,CASSPRLTGLNSPLHF
TRBV19,TRBJ1-5,CASSWYSYSNQPQHF
TRBV10-3,TRBJ2-1,CAISDLAGGGDEQFF
TRBV10-2,TRBJ1-5,CASSESMGLQPQHF
TRBV29-1,TRBJ2-3,CSYTLRGRAGADTQYF
TRBV2,TRBJ2-7,CASIRTRDRGDYEQYF
TRBV6-5,TRBJ1-1,CASSKQGQGTEAFF
TRBV6-6,TRBJ1-1,CASSPPKDRGYEAFF
TRBV11-2,TRBJ1-1,CASRQLRHRDMNTEAFF
TRBV5-1,TRBJ1-1,CASSRGGEPEAFF
TRBV6-8,TRBJ2-1,CASSRRQGSTSNTENEQFF
TRBV28,TRBJ2-2,CASSVIGISGKNTGELFF
TRBV6-5,TRBJ2-1,CASSSQGNEQFF
TRBV29-1,TRBJ2-7,CSVESSGSAYEQYF
TRBV27,TRBJ2-7,CASSRGDEQYF
TRBV7-2,TRBJ2-1,CASSLMGLATNEQFF
TRBV4-1,TRBJ2-7,CASSLSGTGFYEQYF
TRBV19,TRBJ2-2,CASSARLTGELFF
TRBV18,TRBJ2-5,CASSPTSGGETQYF
TRBV7-2,TRBJ2-2,CASSLGLFTGELFF
TRBV27,TRBJ2-1,CASRPGLSSYNEQFF
TRBV5-4,TRBJ2-2,CASSLDSTGELFF
TRBV14,TRBJ1-1,CASSQDLLRDTEAFF
TRBV7-3,TRBJ1-1,CASSSTGGDGEAFF
TRBV11-2,TRBJ2-7,CASSLLRDRVYEQYF
TRBV5-1,TRBJ2-1,CASSSTLAGGGNEQFF
TRBV7-7,TRBJ2-1,CASSLGTSSHEQFF
TRBV19,TRBJ2-2,CASSILQGNGELFF
TRBV30,TRBJ2-7,CAWGEGLAITYEQYF
TRBV7-8,TRBJ2-1,CASSRLAGGLDEQFF
TRBV7-9,TRBJ2-7,CASSFPTTKTSTNYEQYF
TRBV2,TRBJ1-2,CASIASREVNYGYTF
TRBV28,TRBJ2-3,CASSPTHYTDTQYF
TRBV6-5,TRBJ1-2,CASRRQGAGGYTF
TRBV5-1,TRBJ2-2,CASSSQRGNTGELFF
TRBV19,TRBJ2-7,CASSMSPGLYEQYF
TRBV6-5,TRBJ2-5,CASSYGQGWKETQYF
TRBV28,TRBJ1-1,CASSLNGRAEAFF
TRBV14,TRBJ2-1,CASSPGMKYEQFF
TRBV7-9,TRBJ2-7,CASSPTGGSKDYEQYF